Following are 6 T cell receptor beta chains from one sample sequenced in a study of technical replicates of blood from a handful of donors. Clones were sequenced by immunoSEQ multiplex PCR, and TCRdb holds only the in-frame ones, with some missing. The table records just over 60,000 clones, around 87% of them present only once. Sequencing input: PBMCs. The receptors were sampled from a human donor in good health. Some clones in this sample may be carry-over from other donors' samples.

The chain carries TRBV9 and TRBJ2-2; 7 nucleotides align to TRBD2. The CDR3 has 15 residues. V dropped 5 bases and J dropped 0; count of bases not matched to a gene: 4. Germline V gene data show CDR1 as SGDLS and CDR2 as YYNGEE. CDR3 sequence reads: CASSQRGSNTGELFF. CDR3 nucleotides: TGTGCCAGCAGTCAGCGGGGATCGAACACCGGGGAGCTGTTTTTT.

CDR3 region: CASSTPPRPGELFF. In DNA form, the CDR3 reads TGTGCCAGCAGCACCCCCCCGCGGCCCGGGGAGCTGTTTTTT. The rearrangement uses TRBV7-9 and TRBJ2-2; D unresolved. In germline, CDR1 is SEHNR, CDR2 FQNEAQ (reference sequence). Trimming left V 5 bases short and J 6 bases short, with 13 bases between. The CDR3 contains 14 residues.

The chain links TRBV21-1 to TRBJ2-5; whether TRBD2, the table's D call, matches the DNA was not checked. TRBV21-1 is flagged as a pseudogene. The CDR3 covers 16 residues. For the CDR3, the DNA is TGTGCCAGCAGCAAAGGGGGACTAGCGGGGGGTATGTCCCAGTACTTC. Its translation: CASSKGGLAGGMSQYF.

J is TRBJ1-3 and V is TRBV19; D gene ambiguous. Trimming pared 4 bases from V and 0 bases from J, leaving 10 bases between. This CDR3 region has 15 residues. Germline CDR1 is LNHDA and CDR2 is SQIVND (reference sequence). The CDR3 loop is CASSTTDNSGNTIYF. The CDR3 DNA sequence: TGTGCCAGTAGTACCACAGATAACTCTGGAAACACCATATATTTT.

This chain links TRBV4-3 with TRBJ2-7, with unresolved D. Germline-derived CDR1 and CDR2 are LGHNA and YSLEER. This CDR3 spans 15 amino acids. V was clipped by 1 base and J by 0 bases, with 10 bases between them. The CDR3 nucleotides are TGCGCCAGCAGCCAAGTGCGCTCGTCCTCCTACGAGCAGTACTTC. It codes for CASSQVRSSSYEQYF.

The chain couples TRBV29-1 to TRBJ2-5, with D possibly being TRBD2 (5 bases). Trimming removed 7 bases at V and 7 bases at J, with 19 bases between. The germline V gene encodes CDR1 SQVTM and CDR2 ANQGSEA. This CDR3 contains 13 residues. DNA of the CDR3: TGCAGCGCCCGGTTCGTCGGGAAAGGGACCCAGTACTTC. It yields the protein CSARFVGKGTQYF.